In its sample, the clone carrying this T cell receptor beta chain was seen many times. TCRbeta library construction was performed incorporating unique molecular identifiers. TCRdb processed the PCR reads anew with MiXCR; each CDR3 protein has one entry. Among over 70,000 distinct CDR3 sequences listed, about 12% were seen once. The record originates from a study of T-cell reconstitution after alpha-beta-depleted transplantation in children. Germline V CDR1 and CDR2: SGHDT, YYEEEE. The CDR3 totals 13 residues. With V trimmed by 4 bases and J by 3 bases, 4 bases remained unmatched. The specimen was PBMCs from the stem cell graft donor, collected from the stem cell graft. V gene TRBV5-6 combines with J gene TRBJ2-7, with 7 bases aligning to TRBD1. The receptor comes from a human donor who donated a stem cell graft to a child with inherited bone marrow failure. CDR3 region: CASSGGQHYEQYF. CDR3 sequence (DNA): TGTGCCAGCAGCGGGGGACAGCACTACGAGCAGTACTTC.